This T cell receptor (beta chain) derives from a study of blood T cell repertoires in COVID-19. In the original analysis: Counts of nucleated cells, estimated from reference gene primer amplification, were obtained. The data were produced by immunoSEQ multiplex PCR, yet TCRdb's version contains in-frame clones alone and is incomplete. V and J calls and clone size are given by that table; D and trimming were obtained from the DNA. This sample yields 400,000 or so clones, of which about 90% are seen a single time; approximately 0.65% belongs to the top ten. Individuals aged about 18 to 100 years were recruited from approximately 24 US areas. Cohort 3 donors counted as recovered after two negative PCRs, clearance, or resolved symptoms. This CDR3 is built from 15 residues. The J segment lost 7 bases and the V segment lost 1 base, leaving 6 bases of the junction unmatched. Germline V gives CDR1 KGHSH, CDR2 LQKENI.

This clone was seen just once. The chain couples TRBV18 to TRBJ2-2; 7 bases align to TRBD2. The sequencing input was PBMCs or T cells enriched from blood (not recorded which). The TCR originated in a man aged 18 to 29 who had recovered from COVID-19. CDR3 residues: CASSPLPRTSGELFF. As DNA, the CDR3 is TGTGCCAGCTCACCACTACCTAGGACTAGCGGGGAGCTGTTTTTT. Full variable domain (remainder filled in from reference TRBV18 and TRBJ2-2): NAGVMQNPRHLVRRRGQEARLRCSPMKGHSHVYWYRQLPEEGLKFMVYLQKENIIDESGMPKERFSAEFPKEGPSILRIQQVVRGDSAAYFCASSPLPRTSGELFFGEGSRLTVL.